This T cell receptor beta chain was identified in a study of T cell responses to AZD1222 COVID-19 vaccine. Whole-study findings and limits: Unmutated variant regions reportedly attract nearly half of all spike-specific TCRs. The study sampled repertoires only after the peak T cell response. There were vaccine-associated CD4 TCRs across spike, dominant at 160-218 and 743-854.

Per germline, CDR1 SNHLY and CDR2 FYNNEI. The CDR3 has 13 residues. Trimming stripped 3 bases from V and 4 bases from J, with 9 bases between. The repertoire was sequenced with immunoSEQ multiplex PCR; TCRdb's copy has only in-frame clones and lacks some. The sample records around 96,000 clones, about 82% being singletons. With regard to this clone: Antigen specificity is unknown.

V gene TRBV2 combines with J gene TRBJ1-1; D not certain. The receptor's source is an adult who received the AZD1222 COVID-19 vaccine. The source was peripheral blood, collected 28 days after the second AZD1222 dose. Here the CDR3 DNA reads TGTGCCAGCAGTGAGGGCGCGAGCACTGAAGCTTTCTTT. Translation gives CASSEGASTEAFF.